This TCR beta chain stems from a study of blood T cell repertoires in COVID-19. Turning to the study itself: Collection of acute and convalescent COVID-19 samples took place in the United States, Italy and Spain.

In the original processing: Estimation of nucleated cell counts was performed using reference gene primer amplification. The protocol was immunoSEQ multiplex PCR, while the TCRdb copy is restricted to in-frame clones and leaves out a portion. V, J and clone size derive from that table, while D and trimming were established from the DNA sequence. Here the sample spans about 48,000 clones, around 80% being singletons. Germline assignment: CDR1 GTSNPN and CDR2 SVGIG (reference sequence). Trimming cost V 8 bases and J 4 bases; bases outside gene matches: 7. There are 14 residues in the CDR3. The chain couples TRBV30 to TRBJ2-1; 11 bases agree with TRBD2. The sample taken for sequencing was peripheral blood. This receptor was taken from a man between 65 and 85 years old with acute or convalescent COVID-19. The CDR3 reads CAGLAGGLYNEQFF. The CDR3 region has the DNA TGTGCCGGTCTAGCGGGGGGCCTTTACAATGAGCAGTTCTTC. The full variable domain, with the rest looked up from reference TRBV30 and TRBJ2-1, is SQTIHQWPATLVQPVGSPLSLECTVEGTSNPNLYWYRQAAGRGLQLLFYSVGIGQISSEVPQNLSASRPQDRQFILSSKKLLLSDSGFYLCAGLAGGLYNEQFFGPGTRLTVL.